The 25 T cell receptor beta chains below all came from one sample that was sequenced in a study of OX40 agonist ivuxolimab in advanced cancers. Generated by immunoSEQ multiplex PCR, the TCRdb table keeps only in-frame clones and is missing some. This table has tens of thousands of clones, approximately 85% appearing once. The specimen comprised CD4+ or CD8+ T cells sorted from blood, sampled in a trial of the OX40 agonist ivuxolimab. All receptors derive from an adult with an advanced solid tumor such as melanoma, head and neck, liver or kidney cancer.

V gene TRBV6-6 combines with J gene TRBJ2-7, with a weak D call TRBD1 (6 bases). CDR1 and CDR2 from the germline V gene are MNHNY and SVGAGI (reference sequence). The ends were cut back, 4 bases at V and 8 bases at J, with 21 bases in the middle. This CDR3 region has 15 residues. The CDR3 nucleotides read TGTGCCAGCAGTTTTACGTACAGGGTTGGGGTGAAGCAGTACTTC. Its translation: CASSFTYRVGVKQYF.

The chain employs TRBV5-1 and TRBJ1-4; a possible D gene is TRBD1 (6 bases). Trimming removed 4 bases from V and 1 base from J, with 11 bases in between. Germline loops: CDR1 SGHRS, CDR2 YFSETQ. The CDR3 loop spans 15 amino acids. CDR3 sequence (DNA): TGCGCCAGCAGCGGACGACAGGTAACTAATGAAAAACTGTTTTTT. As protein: CASSGRQVTNEKLFF.

The CDR3 protein is CASSSTGGDNGYTF. The CDR3 region has the DNA TGTGCCAGCAGTTCAACAGGTGGAGATAACGGCTACACCTTC. The chain uses TRBV27 and TRBJ1-2; TRBD1 might be the D (5 bases). Germline CDR1 and CDR2: MNHEY and SMNVEV (reference sequence). Trimming pared 4 bases from V and 8 bases from J, leaving 17 bases between. This CDR3 is 14 amino acids long.

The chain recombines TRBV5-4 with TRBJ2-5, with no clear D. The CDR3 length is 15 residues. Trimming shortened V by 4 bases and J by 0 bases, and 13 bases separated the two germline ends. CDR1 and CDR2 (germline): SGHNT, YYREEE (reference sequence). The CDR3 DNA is TGTGCCAGCAGCCCCCTTGGGCAGAACCAAGAGACCCAGTACTTC. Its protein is CASSPLGQNQETQYF.

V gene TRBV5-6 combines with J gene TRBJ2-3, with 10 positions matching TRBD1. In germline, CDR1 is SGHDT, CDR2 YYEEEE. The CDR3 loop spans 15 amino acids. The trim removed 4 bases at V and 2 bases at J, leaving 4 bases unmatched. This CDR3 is CASSAGQGNTDTQYF. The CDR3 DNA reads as TGTGCCAGCAGCGCGGGACAGGGGAACACAGATACGCAGTATTTT. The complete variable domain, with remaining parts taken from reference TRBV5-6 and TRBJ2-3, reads DAGVTQSPTHLIKTRGQQVTLRCSPKSGHDTVSWYQQALGQGPQFIFQYYEEEERQRGNFPDRFSGHQFPNYSSELNVNALLLGDSALYLCASSAGQGNTDTQYFGPGTRLTVL.

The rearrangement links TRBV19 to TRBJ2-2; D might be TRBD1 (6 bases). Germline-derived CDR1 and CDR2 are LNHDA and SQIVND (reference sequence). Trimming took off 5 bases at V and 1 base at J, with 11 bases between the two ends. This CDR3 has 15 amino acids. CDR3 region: CASSLVGGNTGELFF. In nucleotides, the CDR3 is TGTGCCAGTAGTCTGGTAGGGGGGAACACCGGGGAGCTGTTTTTT.

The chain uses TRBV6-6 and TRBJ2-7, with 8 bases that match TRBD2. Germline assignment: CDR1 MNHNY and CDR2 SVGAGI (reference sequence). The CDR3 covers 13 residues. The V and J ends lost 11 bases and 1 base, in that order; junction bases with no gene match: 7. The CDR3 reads CAHGRGDSYEQYF. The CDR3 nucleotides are TGTGCCCACGGGCGGGGGGATTCCTACGAGCAGTACTTC.

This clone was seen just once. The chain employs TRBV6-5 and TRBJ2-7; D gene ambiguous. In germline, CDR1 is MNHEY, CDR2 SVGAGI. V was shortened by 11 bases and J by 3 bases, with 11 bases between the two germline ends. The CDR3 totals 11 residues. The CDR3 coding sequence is TGTGCCGGCTCGACGGGCTACGAGCAGTACTTC. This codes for CAGSTGYEQYF.

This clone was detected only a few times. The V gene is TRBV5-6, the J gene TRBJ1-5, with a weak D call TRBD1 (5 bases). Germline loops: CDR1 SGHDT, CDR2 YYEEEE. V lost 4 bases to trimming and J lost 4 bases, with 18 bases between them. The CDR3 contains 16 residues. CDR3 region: CASSPWDGGDNQPQHF. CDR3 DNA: TGTGCCAGCAGCCCATGGGACGGAGGGGATAATCAGCCCCAGCATTTT.

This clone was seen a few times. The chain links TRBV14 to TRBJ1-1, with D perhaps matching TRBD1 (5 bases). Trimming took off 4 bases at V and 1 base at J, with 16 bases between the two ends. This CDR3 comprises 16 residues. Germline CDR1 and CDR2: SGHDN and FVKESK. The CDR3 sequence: CASSPQYGAANTEAFF. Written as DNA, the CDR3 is TGTGCCAGCAGCCCCCAATACGGGGCTGCGAACACTGAAGCTTTCTTT.

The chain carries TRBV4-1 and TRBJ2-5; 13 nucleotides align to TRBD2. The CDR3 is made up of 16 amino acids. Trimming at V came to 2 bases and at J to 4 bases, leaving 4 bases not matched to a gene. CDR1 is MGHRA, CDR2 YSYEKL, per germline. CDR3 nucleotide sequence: TGCGCCAGCAGCCAAACACTAGCGGGGGGGCGAGAGACCCAGTACTTC. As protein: CASSQTLAGGRETQYF.

The CDR3 DNA sequence: TGTGCCAGCAGTGACGGGATCGGCTACTACGAGCAGTACTTC. This sequence encodes CASSDGIGYYEQYF. V gene TRBV2 combines with J gene TRBJ2-7, with D perhaps TRBD2 (5 bases). The CDR3 is made up of 14 amino acids. Germline V gene lookup returns CDR1 SNHLY and CDR2 FYNNEI. Trimming took off 3 bases at V and 3 bases at J, with 12 bases between the two ends.

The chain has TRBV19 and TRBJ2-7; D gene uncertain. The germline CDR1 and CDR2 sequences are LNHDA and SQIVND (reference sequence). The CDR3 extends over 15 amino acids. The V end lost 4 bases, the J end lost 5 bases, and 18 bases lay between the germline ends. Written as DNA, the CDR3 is TGTGCCAGTAGTAAGCAGAGAGATAGGTCCAACGAGCAGTACTTC. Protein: CASSKQRDRSNEQYF. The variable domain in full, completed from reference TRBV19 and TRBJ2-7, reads DGGITQSPKYLFRKEGQNVTLSCEQNLNHDAMYWYRQDPGQGLRLIYYSQIVNDFQKGDIAEGYSVSREKKESFPLTVTSAQKNPTAFYLCASSKQRDRSNEQYFGPGTRLTVT.

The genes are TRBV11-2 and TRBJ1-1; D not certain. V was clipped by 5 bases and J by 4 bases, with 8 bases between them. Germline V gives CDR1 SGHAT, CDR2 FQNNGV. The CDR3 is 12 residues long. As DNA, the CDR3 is TGTGCCAGCAGCCACTCGGGCACTGAAGCTTTCTTT. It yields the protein CASSHSGTEAFF.

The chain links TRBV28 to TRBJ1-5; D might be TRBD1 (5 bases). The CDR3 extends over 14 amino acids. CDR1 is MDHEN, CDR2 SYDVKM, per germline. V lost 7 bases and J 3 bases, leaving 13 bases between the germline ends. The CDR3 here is CASIKQAINQPQHF. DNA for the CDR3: TGTGCCAGCATTAAACAGGCGATCAATCAGCCCCAGCATTTT.

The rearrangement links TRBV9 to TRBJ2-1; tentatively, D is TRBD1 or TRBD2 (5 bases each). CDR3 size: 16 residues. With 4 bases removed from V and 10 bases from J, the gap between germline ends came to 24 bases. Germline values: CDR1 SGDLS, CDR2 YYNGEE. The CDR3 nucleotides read TGTGCCAGCAGCCTAGCTAGGGACCTGGACTTGGGAGAGCAGTTCTTC. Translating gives CASSLARDLDLGEQFF.

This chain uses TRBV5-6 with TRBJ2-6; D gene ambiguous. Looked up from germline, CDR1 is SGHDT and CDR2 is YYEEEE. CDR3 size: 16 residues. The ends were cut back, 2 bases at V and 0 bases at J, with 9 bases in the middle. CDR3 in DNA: TGTGCCAGCAGCTTAGGACCGCCCTCTGGGGCCAACGTCCTGACTTTC. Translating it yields CASSLGPPSGANVLTF.

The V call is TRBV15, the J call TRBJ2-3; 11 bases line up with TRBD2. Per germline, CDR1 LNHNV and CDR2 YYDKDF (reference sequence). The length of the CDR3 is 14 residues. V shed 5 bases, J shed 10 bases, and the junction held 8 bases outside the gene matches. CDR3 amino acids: CATSVRASGGSQYF. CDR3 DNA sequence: TGTGCCACCAGCGTCCGGGCTAGCGGGGGGTCGCAGTATTTT. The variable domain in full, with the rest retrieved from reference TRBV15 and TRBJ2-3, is DAMVIQNPRYQVTQFGKPVTLSCSQTLNHNVMYWYQQKSSQAPKLLFHYYDKDFNNEADTPDNFQSRRPNTSFCFLDIRSPGLGDTAMYLCATSVRASGGSQYFGPGTRLTVL.

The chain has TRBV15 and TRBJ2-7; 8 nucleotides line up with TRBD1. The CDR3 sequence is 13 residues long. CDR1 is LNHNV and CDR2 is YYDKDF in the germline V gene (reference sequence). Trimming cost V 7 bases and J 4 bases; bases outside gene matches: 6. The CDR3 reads CATKQGAEYEQYF. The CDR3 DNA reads TGTGCCACCAAGCAGGGGGCGGAGTACGAGCAGTACTTC.

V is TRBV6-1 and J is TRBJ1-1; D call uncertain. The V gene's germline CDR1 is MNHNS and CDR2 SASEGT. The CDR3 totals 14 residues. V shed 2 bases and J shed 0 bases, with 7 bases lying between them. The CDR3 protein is CASSESRMNTEAFF. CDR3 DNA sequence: TGTGCCAGCAGTGAAAGTCGGATGAACACTGAAGCTTTCTTT.

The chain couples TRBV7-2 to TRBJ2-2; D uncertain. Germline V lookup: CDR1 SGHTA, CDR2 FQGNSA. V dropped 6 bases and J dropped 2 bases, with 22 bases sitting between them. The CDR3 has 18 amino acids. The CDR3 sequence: CASSNWRGGSTNTGELFF. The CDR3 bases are TGTGCCAGCAGTAACTGGCGAGGTGGCAGCACTAACACCGGGGAGCTGTTTTTT. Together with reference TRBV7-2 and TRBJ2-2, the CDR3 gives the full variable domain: GAGVSQSPSNKVTEKGKDVELRCDPISGHTALYWYRQSLGQGLEFLIYFQGNSAPDKSGLPSDRFSAERTGGSVSTLTIQRTQQEDSAVYLCASSNWRGGSTNTGELFFGEGSRLTVL.

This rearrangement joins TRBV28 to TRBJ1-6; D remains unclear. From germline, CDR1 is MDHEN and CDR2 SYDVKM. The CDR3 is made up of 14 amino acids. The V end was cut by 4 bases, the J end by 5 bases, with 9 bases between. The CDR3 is CASSSAINNSPLHF. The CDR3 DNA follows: TGTGCCAGCAGTTCCGCGATTAATAATTCACCCCTCCACTTT.

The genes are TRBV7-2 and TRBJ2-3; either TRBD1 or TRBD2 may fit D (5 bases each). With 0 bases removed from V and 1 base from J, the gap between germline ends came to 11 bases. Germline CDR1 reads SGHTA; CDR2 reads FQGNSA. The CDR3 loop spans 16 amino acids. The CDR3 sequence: CASSLASGRGTDTQYF. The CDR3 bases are TGTGCCAGCAGCTTAGCTTCAGGGCGGGGCACAGATACGCAGTATTTT.

The CDR3 sequence is CASSSGLQGTYEQYF. The CDR3 DNA follows: TGCGCCAGCAGCTCGGGACTTCAGGGGACCTACGAGCAGTACTTC. This chain links TRBV5-1 with TRBJ2-7, with D perhaps assigned TRBD1 or TRBD2 (6 bases each). This CDR3 has 15 residues. With 3 bases removed from V and 2 bases from J, the gap between germline ends came to 15 bases. Germline CDR1 SGHRS, CDR2 YFSETQ.

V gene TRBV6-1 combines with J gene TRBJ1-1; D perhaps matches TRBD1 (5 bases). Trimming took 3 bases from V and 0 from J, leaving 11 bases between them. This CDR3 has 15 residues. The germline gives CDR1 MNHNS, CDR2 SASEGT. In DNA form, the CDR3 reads TGTGCCAGCAGTGATGGGGGGGTCATGAACACTGAAGCTTTCTTT. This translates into CASSDGGVMNTEAFF.